These 28 T cell receptor beta chains were sequenced from one sample in a study of regulatory T cells in long-lasting Graves disease. Relying on iRepertoire HTBI primers and Arm-PCR of CDR3 regions, the team built TCR beta libraries. TCRdb recomputed calls from the multiplex PCR reads with MiXCR, one row per CDR3 protein. There are roughly 610,000 distinct CDR3 sequences in the sample; about 16% occur only once, and around 13% lies in the top ten. The time point: newly diagnosed GD, antithyroid drugs for less than 3 months. Preparation of the TCR library used RNA extracted from PBMCs. These data also formed part of another study, on T cells in Graves' hyperthyroidism and ophthalmopathy.

Sequenced here: peripheral blood mononuclear cells (PBMCs), sampled at new diagnosis, from a patient treated with antithyroid drugs. Receptors originate from a man in his late teens or twenties with Graves disease.

This clonotype was counted only a few times. V gene TRBV28 combines with J gene TRBJ2-3, with 9 bases that match TRBD1. This CDR3 has 15 residues. Germline CDR1 MDHEN, CDR2 SYDVKM. The trim removed 4 bases at V and 4 bases at J, leaving 6 bases unmatched. The CDR3 bases are TGTGCCAGCAGTTCACACAGGGGGCGGTCAGATACGCAGTATTTT. Amino acid sequence: CASSSHRGRSDTQYF.

This clonotype was observed a few times. A much bigger clone sits one base away, suggesting this may be a read error. DNA of the CDR3: TGTGCCTGCAATTCGGCCAACCAAGAGACCCAGTACTTC. This encodes CACNSANQETQYF. This sequence joins TRBV30 and TRBJ2-5; D gene uncertain. V shed 6 bases and J shed 0 bases, with 11 bases lying between them. From germline, CDR1 is GTSNPN and CDR2 SVGIG (reference sequence). The length of the CDR3 is 13 residues. The full variable domain, with the rest looked up from reference TRBV30 and TRBJ2-5, is SQTIHQWPATLVQPVGSPLSLECTVEGTSNPNLYWYRQAAGRGLQLLFYSVGIGQISSEVPQNLSASRPQDRQFILSSKKLLLSDSGFYLCACNSANQETQYFGPGTRLLVL.

The rearrangement uses TRBV7-3 and TRBJ2-2, with TRBD2 matching over 8 bases. There are 15 residues in the CDR3. Germline values: CDR1 SGHTA, CDR2 FQGTGA. J lost 2 bases, V lost 8 bases, and 7 bases had no gene match. CDR3 protein: CASGRLAGNTGELFF. In DNA, the CDR3 is TGTGCCAGCGGGAGGTTAGCGGGAAACACCGGGGAGCTGTTTTTT.

The sample holds many counts of this clonotype. The rearrangement links TRBV11-2 to TRBJ2-7, with D possibly TRBD1 on 5 matching bases. CDR3 size: 16 residues. Germline V lookup: CDR1 SGHAT, CDR2 FQNNGV. Trimming shortened V by 5 bases and J by 0 bases, and 17 bases separated the two germline ends. In nucleotides, the CDR3 is TGTGCCAGCAGCCCTTCCTCAGGGCCTAGCTCCTACGAGCAGTACTTC. It encodes CASSPSSGPSSYEQYF.

This clonotype was counted many times. This chain joins TRBV6-1 and TRBJ2-7, with D unresolved. Trimming pared 5 bases from V and 0 bases from J, leaving 11 bases between. The CDR3 loop spans 14 amino acids. Germline V gene sequence: CDR1 MNHNS, CDR2 SASEGT. DNA for the CDR3: TGTGCCAGCAGTATACTGCGTTTCTCCTACGAGCAGTACTTC. Translating it yields CASSILRFSYEQYF.

This chain uses TRBV3-1 with TRBJ2-7, with D unresolved. V shed 0 bases and J shed 2 bases, with 5 bases lying between them. Germline loops: CDR1 LGHDT, CDR2 YNNKEL (reference sequence). The CDR3 contains 13 residues. The CDR3 here is CASSQEEAYEQYF. The CDR3 bases are TGTGCCAGCAGCCAAGAGGAAGCCTACGAGCAGTACTTC.

This clonotype has ten or more counts. The chain recombines TRBV7-8 with TRBJ2-1, with 9 bases fitting TRBD2. The CDR3 is 17 amino acids. The V segment lost 5 bases and the J segment 9 bases; nucleotides outside the gene matches: 17. CDR1 SGHVS and CDR2 FQNEAQ come from the germline V gene. The CDR3 sequence: CASSPLGQREVWGEQFF. The CDR3 nucleotides are TGTGCCAGCAGCCCCCTGGGGCAGCGGGAGGTTTGGGGTGAGCAGTTCTTC.

The count of this clonotype is one. This may stem from a read error, because a much larger clone lies one nucleotide away. V is TRBV6-1 and J is TRBJ2-1, with TRBD1 matching 7 bases. The V segment lost 5 bases and the J segment 2 bases; nucleotides outside the gene matches: 6. This CDR3 is built from 15 residues. Germline CDR1 is MNHNS and CDR2 is SASEGT. CDR3 sequence: CASSTTGAPYNEQFF. The CDR3 region has the DNA TGTGCCAGCAGTACTACAGGGGCCCCCTACAATGAGCAGTTCTTC.

The chain is built from TRBV20-1 and TRBJ2-1; 8 bases match TRBD1. J gave up 8 bases and V 6 bases, and 15 bases lay outside the gene matches. Per the germline V gene, CDR1 is DFQATT and CDR2 is SNEGSKA (reference sequence). The CDR3 is 15 residues long. The CDR3 reads CSAAPPGQEIHEQFF. The CDR3 nucleotides read TGCAGTGCCGCTCCCCCGGGACAGGAGATACATGAGCAGTTCTTC.

A word on this clonotype: Since a much larger clone is just one base distant, this may be a read error. The chain joins TRBV5-1 to TRBJ2-1, with 10 bases matching TRBD2. The CDR3 sequence is 16 residues long. Germline values: CDR1 SGHRS, CDR2 YFSETQ. The chain's CDR3 is CASSLQLAGTYNEQSF. Written as DNA, the CDR3 is TGCGCCAGCAGCTTACAACTAGCGGGAACCTACAATGAGCAGTCCTTC.

This clonotype showed up many times. The chain recombines TRBV27 with TRBJ2-7; the match to TRBD1 covers 9 bases. This CDR3 has 14 amino acids. The V gene end was trimmed by 6 bases and the J gene end by 4 bases; junction bases not matched to a gene: 7. From germline, CDR1 is MNHEY and CDR2 SMNVEV (reference sequence). The CDR3 DNA reads TGTGCCAGCAGGATTCGGGACAGGGCTTACGAGCAGTACTTC. This sequence encodes CASRIRDRAYEQYF.

This clonotype was recorded many times. The V and J genes are TRBV2 and TRBJ2-7; 8 bases map to TRBD1. V was pared by 5 bases and J by 0 bases, with 12 bases of the junction left unmatched. This CDR3 is built from 17 residues. Germline CDR1 and CDR2: SNHLY and FYNNEI. CDR3 in DNA: TGTGCCAGCAGTTACCGACAGGGGCCCTCAAGCTCCTACGAGCAGTACTTC. It yields the protein CASSYRQGPSSSYEQYF.

This clonotype was picked up many times. The V call is TRBV7-9, the J call TRBJ2-5; TRBD2 matches 14 bases. The CDR3 is 17 residues long. Germline lookup yields CDR1 SEHNR and CDR2 FQNEAQ (reference sequence). Trimming cost V 5 bases and J 5 bases; bases outside gene matches: 10. The CDR3 DNA is TGTGCCAGCAGCCCCGGGACTAGCGGGAGAGGAGGGGAGACCCAGTACTTC. Amino acids: CASSPGTSGRGGETQYF.

The table lists this clonotype with many counts. The rearrangement links TRBV18 to TRBJ2-1; a possible D gene is TRBD1 (5 bases). The CDR3 has 16 amino acids. The germline CDR1 and CDR2 sequences are KGHSH and LQKENI. Trimming took 1 base from V and 0 from J, leaving 10 bases between them. CDR3 sequence (DNA): TGTGCCAGCTCACCACTGGCCACAGGCTCCTACAATGAGCAGTTCTTC. Translation: CASSPLATGSYNEQFF.

The chain carries TRBV6-1 and TRBJ2-1; no firm D call. CDR1 is MNHNS, CDR2 SASEGT, per germline. V was clipped by 6 bases and J by 3 bases, with 9 bases between them. The CDR3 loop spans 13 amino acids. CDR3 residues: CASRNIVYNEQFF. DNA for the CDR3: TGTGCCAGCAGAAACATAGTCTACAATGAGCAGTTCTTC.

The chain uses TRBV2 and TRBJ2-5, with 10 bases that match TRBD2. CDR3 length: 14 amino acids. J was trimmed by 7 bases and V by 5 bases; bases with no gene match: 7. CDR1 is SNHLY, CDR2 FYNNEI, per germline. For the CDR3, the DNA is TGTGCCAGCAGTCTAGCTAGCGGGAGTATGACCCAGTACTTC. It codes for CASSLASGSMTQYF.

This clonotype occurred many times. The chain employs TRBV30 and TRBJ2-5; 8 bases line up with TRBD2. This CDR3 spans 14 amino acids. Germline values: CDR1 GTSNPN, CDR2 SVGIG (reference sequence). Germline trimming cut 4 bases from V and 1 base from J; bases unmatched to any gene: 5. The CDR3 coding sequence is TGTGCCTGGAATAACGGGAGGGTCCAAGAGACCCAGTACTTC. It is translated as CAWNNGRVQETQYF. Using reference TRBV30 and TRBJ2-5 for the parts outside the CDR3, the full variable domain is SQTIHQWPATLVQPVGSPLSLECTVEGTSNPNLYWYRQAAGRGLQLLFYSVGIGQISSEVPQNLSASRPQDRQFILSSKKLLLSDSGFYLCAWNNGRVQETQYFGPGTRLLVL.

V is TRBV11-2 and J is TRBJ2-7, with a weak D call TRBD2 (7 bases). Germline loops: CDR1 SGHAT, CDR2 FQNNGV. The V gene lost 5 bases and the J gene lost 6 bases, with 14 bases spanning the gap. There are 13 residues in the CDR3. This CDR3 reads CASSGGAGVEQYF. The CDR3 DNA sequence: TGTGCCAGCAGCGGGGGGGCAGGGGTCGAGCAGTACTTC. Combining the CDR3 with reference TRBV11-2 and TRBJ2-7 gives the whole variable domain EAGVAQSPRYKIIEKRQSVAFWCNPISGHATLYWYQQILGQGPKLLIQFQNNGVVDDSQLPKDRFSAERLKGVDSTLKIQPAKLEDSAVYLCASSGGAGVEQYFGPGTRLTVT.

This clonotype was observed many times. The J gene is TRBJ1-1, the V gene TRBV6-1; tentatively, D is TRBD1 (6 bases). V lost 8 bases and J lost 0, with 16 bases in between. The length of the CDR3 is 15 residues. The germline V gene has CDR1 MNHNS and CDR2 SASEGT. CDR3 protein: CASGEPGAVNTEAFF. CDR3 coding DNA: TGTGCCAGCGGGGAGCCAGGGGCGGTGAACACTGAAGCTTTCTTT.

In this sample, this clonotype turned up many times. This chain uses TRBV30 with TRBJ2-2; 14 bases are a match to TRBD2. Germline values: CDR1 GTSNPN, CDR2 SVGIG (reference sequence). The CDR3 loop spans 17 amino acids. CDR3 nucleotides: TGTGCTTATATCTATCCGGGACTAGCGGGAGTCTCTGGGGAGCTGTTTTTT. This translates into CAYIYPGLAGVSGELFF.

This clonotype has more than one count but fewer than ten. V gene TRBV2 combines with J gene TRBJ1-2; D remains unclear. The CDR3 totals 12 residues. Deletions cut 6 bases from V and 8 bases from J, with 13 bases between. The germline CDR1 and CDR2 sequences are SNHLY and FYNNEI. The CDR3 spells CASSPLRYGYTF. The CDR3, as DNA: TGTGCCAGCAGCCCCCTGCGGTACGGCTACACCTTC.

This clonotype occurred many times. The chain has TRBV6-1 and TRBJ2-5; D not resolved. V was cut by 5 bases and J by 5 bases, with 18 bases left in between. The germline gives CDR1 MNHNS, CDR2 SASEGT. This CDR3 is 15 amino acids long. CDR3 region: CASSPTTSRYETQYF. In DNA, the CDR3 is TGTGCCAGCAGTCCGACCACCTCTAGATATGAGACCCAGTACTTC.

This clonotype occurred a few times. This chain joins TRBV18 and TRBJ2-2, with TRBD1 matching over 8 bases. Germline V lookup: CDR1 KGHSH, CDR2 LQKENI. CDR3 size: 17 residues. V gave up 3 bases and J gave up 4 bases; unmatched junction bases: 10. The CDR3 sequence is CASSPLGQGSGTGELFF. The CDR3 nucleotides read TGTGCCAGCTCACCGCTCGGACAGGGCAGTGGCACCGGGGAGCTGTTTTTT. The full variable domain, its missing parts supplied by reference TRBV18 and TRBJ2-2, is NAGVMQNPRHLVRRRGQEARLRCSPMKGHSHVYWYRQLPEEGLKFMVYLQKENIIDESGMPKERFSAEFPKEGPSILRIQQVVRGDSAAYFCASSPLGQGSGTGELFFGEGSRLTVL.

This clonotype has a handful of counts. This chain joins TRBV30 and TRBJ1-6; D ambiguous. This CDR3 has 12 residues. CDR1 and CDR2 from the germline V gene are GTSNPN and SVGIG (reference sequence). The germline V and J ends were trimmed by 3 bases and 6 bases, with 6 bases remaining between them. The chain's CDR3 is CAWRGSNSPLHF. DNA for the CDR3: TGTGCCTGGAGAGGGAGTAATTCACCCCTCCACTTT. The variable domain in full, with the rest retrieved from reference TRBV30 and TRBJ1-6, is SQTIHQWPATLVQPVGSPLSLECTVEGTSNPNLYWYRQAAGRGLQLLFYSVGIGQISSEVPQNLSASRPQDRQFILSSKKLLLSDSGFYLCAWRGSNSPLHFGNGTRLTVT.

This chain uses TRBV5-1 with TRBJ2-1; 10 nucleotides align to TRBD2. The CDR3 is 16 amino acids. CDR1 is SGHRS, CDR2 YFSETQ, per germline. V shed 0 bases and J 7 bases; nucleotides not matched to a gene: 7. The CDR3 sequence is CASSLGTSGFENEQFF. CDR3 coding DNA: TGCGCCAGCAGCTTGGGGACTAGCGGTTTTGAGAATGAGCAGTTCTTC. The entire variable domain, with the rest obtained from reference TRBV5-1 and TRBJ2-1, is as follows: KAGVTQTPRYLIKTRGQQVTLSCSPISGHRSVSWYQQTPGQGLQFLFEYFSETQRNKGNFPGRFSGRQFSNSRSEMNVSTLELGDSALYLCASSLGTSGFENEQFFGPGTRLTVL.

This chain uses TRBV6-1 with TRBJ1-4, with D unresolved. Germline loops: CDR1 MNHNS, CDR2 SASEGT. The CDR3 totals 13 residues. Trimming stripped 7 bases from V and 5 bases from J, with 11 bases between. DNA for the CDR3: TGTGCCAGCAATCGACGTGAAAATGAAAAACTGTTTTTT. Translation: CASNRRENEKLFF.

This clonotype has a count of ten or more. This chain links TRBV11-1 with TRBJ2-1; 11 positions agree with TRBD2. In germline, CDR1 is SGHAT, CDR2 FQDESV (reference sequence). V was pared by 5 bases and J by 8 bases, with 14 bases of the junction left unmatched. The length of the CDR3 is 17 residues. CDR3: CASSLGTLAGVLHEQFF. CDR3 nucleotide sequence: TGTGCCAGCAGCCTAGGAACACTAGCGGGAGTTTTGCATGAGCAGTTCTTC.

This clonotype has a handful of counts. The chain couples TRBV7-6 to TRBJ2-3, with D possibly matching TRBD2 (6 bases). The CDR3 covers 17 residues. Germline CDR1 is SGHVS and CDR2 is FNYEAQ. Trimming removed 1 base from V and 7 bases from J, with 21 bases in between. The CDR3 loop reads CASSLEAGHSQLNTQYF. DNA for the CDR3: TGTGCCAGCAGCTTAGAGGCGGGGCACTCACAATTAAATACGCAGTATTTT. Together with reference TRBV7-6 and TRBJ2-3, the CDR3 gives the full variable domain: GAGVSQSPRYKVTKRGQDVALRCDPISGHVSLYWYRQALGQGPEFLTYFNYEAQQDKSGLPNDRFSAERPEGSISTLTIQRTEQRDSAMYRCASSLEAGHSQLNTQYFGPGTRLTVL.